These T cell receptor beta chains were read from a single sample in a study of cytomegalovirus exposure and HLA in healthy donors. Produced via immunoSEQ multiplex PCR; TCRdb's table is partial and in-frame only. Of nearly 200,000 clones detected, around 84% appear once; the ten largest clones hold about an eighth. Sequencing input: PBMCs. These receptors all stem from a woman aged 25-40 years in good health and CMV-seropositive. Each CDR3 is given with its conserved first and last residue. The order of the fields is D gene, clone size, J gene, V gene, CDR3 protein, CDR3 DNA. The D gene is left open where the match is weak. Some rows have no size entry. The others give once, few or many, or a class for an expanded clone.

NA,NA,TRBJ2-7,TRBV5-1,CASSLGGARSITYEQYF,TGCGCCAGCAGCTTGGGGGGCGCCAGGAGTATAACCTACGAGCAGTACTTC
NA,NA,TRBJ1-2,TRBV28,CASSPSLGEGYTF,TGTGCCAGCAGCCCGTCGTTGGGAGAGGGCTACACCTTC
TRBD1,NA,TRBJ1-5,TRBV7-2,CASSLGGTGLHQPQHF,TGTGCCAGCAGCTTAGGCGGGACAGGGCTCCATCAGCCCCAGCATTTT
TRBD1,NA,TRBJ1-3,TRBV28,CASSPNRGAGNTIYF,TGTGCCAGCAGTCCTAACAGGGGGGCTGGAAACACCATATATTTT
NA,NA,TRBJ1-2,TRBV11-2,CASSRDIPFNYGYTF,TGTGCCAGCAGCAGGGACATCCCTTTTAACTATGGCTACACCTTC
NA,NA,TRBJ2-3,TRBV2,CASNYGGTDTQYF,TGTGCCAGCAACTACGGAGGCACAGATACGCAGTATTTT
TRBD1,NA,TRBJ1-1,TRBV29-1,CSVAWTGRTEAFF,TGCAGCGTCGCCTGGACAGGGCGGACTGAAGCTTTCTTT
NA,NA,TRBJ2-7,TRBV14,CASSQLFAQNEQYF,TGTGCCAGCAGCCAATTGTTCGCTCAGAACGAGCAGTACTTC
TRBD2,NA,TRBJ2-5,TRBV28,CASSLAGALRETQYF,TGTGCCAGCAGTCTAGCGGGAGCCCTCCGAGAGACCCAGTACTTC
NA,few,TRBJ1-2,TRBV10-3,CAISESNGGGYGYTF,TGTGCCATCAGTGAGTCGAATGGGGGAGGCTATGGCTACACCTTC
NA,NA,TRBJ2-3,TRBV5-1,CASSLAARSTDTQYF,TGCGCCAGCAGCTTGGCCGCGCGTTCCACAGATACGCAGTATTTT
NA,few,TRBJ1-5,TRBV27,CASSPGVGNQPQHF,TGTGCCAGCAGCCCAGGGGTTGGCAATCAGCCCCAGCATTTT
NA,NA,TRBJ2-2,TRBV5-6,CASSFWALTGELFF,TGTGCCAGCAGCTTTTGGGCCCTCACCGGGGAGCTGTTTTTT
NA,NA,TRBJ2-7,TRBV28,CASRGVVDEQYF,TGTGCCAGCAGAGGAGTGGTCGACGAGCAGTACTTC
NA,NA,TRBJ2-7,TRBV9,CASSVVLGGEQYF,TGTGCCAGCAGCGTAGTATTGGGGGGCGAGCAGTACTTC